These 5 T cell receptor beta chains originate from one sample sequenced in a study of long-term antiretroviral therapy in people with HIV. Running of the v3.0 immunoSEQ assay took place at survey level. The data were produced by immunoSEQ multiplex PCR, yet TCRdb's version contains in-frame clones alone and is incomplete. The data show about 11,000 clones, around four fifths seen once. Here the sequenced sample was unsorted PBMCs, taken at the start of antiretroviral therapy, before treatment. These receptor sequences come from a man aged 25-45 years with HIV.

The genes are TRBV7-9 and TRBJ2-1, with TRBD2 identical over 13 bases. After removal of 5 bases from V and 7 bases from J, the junction contained 5 bases not matched to a gene. Per the germline V gene, CDR1 is SEHNR and CDR2 is FQNEAQ (reference sequence). The CDR3 has 15 residues. The chain's CDR3 is CASSQPGLAGNEQFF. CDR3 DNA sequence: TGTGCCAGCAGCCAACCGGGACTAGCGGGGAATGAGCAGTTCTTC.

CDR3 residues: CASSPSPADNYNEQFF. CDR3 in DNA: TGTGCCAGCTCACCAAGCCCAGCGGACAATTACAATGAGCAGTTCTTC. This rearrangement joins TRBV18 to TRBJ2-1; D tentatively reads TRBD1 or TRBD2 (5 bases each). The CDR3 runs 16 residues. With 2 bases removed from V and 4 bases from J, the gap between germline ends came to 15 bases. Germline CDR1 KGHSH, CDR2 LQKENI.

This chain uses TRBV2 with TRBJ2-1; 13 nucleotides agree with TRBD2. Germline lookup yields CDR1 SNHLY and CDR2 FYNNEI. This CDR3 has 19 residues. The V segment lost 2 bases and the J segment 1 base; nucleotides outside the gene matches: 8. CDR3 region: CASSESELAGGGSYNEQFF. CDR3 DNA: TGTGCCAGCAGTGAAAGTGAACTAGCGGGGGGGGGTTCCTACAATGAGCAGTTCTTC.

The genes are TRBV4-3 and TRBJ2-2; D is undetermined. Per germline, CDR1 LGHNA and CDR2 YSLEER. Trimming took 0 bases from V and 5 from J, leaving 7 bases between them. This CDR3 is built from 14 residues. The CDR3 DNA reads TGCGCCAGCAGCCAAGATGGCAGAACCGGGGAGCTGTTTTTT. It is translated as CASSQDGRTGELFF.

This chain links TRBV30 with TRBJ2-3, with 9 nucleotides matching TRBD1. V lost 5 bases and J lost 6; bases outside the gene matches: 9. In germline, CDR1 is GTSNPN, CDR2 SVGIG (reference sequence). This CDR3 has 14 residues. In DNA form, the CDR3 reads TGTGCCTGGGGAAGGGACAGGGTTTCCGATACGCAGTATTTT. Residues: CAWGRDRVSDTQYF.